This record covers a single TCR beta chain. Per the germline V gene, CDR1 is SGHRS and CDR2 is YFSETQ. V dropped 1 base and J dropped 4 bases, with 14 bases sitting between them. The CDR3 has 16 amino acids. This sample was taken from a study of T-cell reconstitution after alpha-beta-depleted transplantation in children. The TCRbeta library was prepared with unique molecular identifiers. Using its own MiXCR run on the PCR reads, TCRdb lists one record per CDR3 protein. The sample lists around 480,000 distinct CDR3 sequences, approximately 29% occurring once. The chain carries TRBV5-1 and TRBJ2-2; D is ambiguous. This material consisted of PBMCs from the stem cell graft donor, taken from the stem cell graft. The sequence derives from a human donor who donated a stem cell graft to a child with aplastic anemia. The CDR3 is CASSLLSSPTTGELFF. In DNA form, the CDR3 reads TGCGCCAGCAGCTTGCTCAGTTCCCCCACCACCGGGGAGCTGTTTTTT.